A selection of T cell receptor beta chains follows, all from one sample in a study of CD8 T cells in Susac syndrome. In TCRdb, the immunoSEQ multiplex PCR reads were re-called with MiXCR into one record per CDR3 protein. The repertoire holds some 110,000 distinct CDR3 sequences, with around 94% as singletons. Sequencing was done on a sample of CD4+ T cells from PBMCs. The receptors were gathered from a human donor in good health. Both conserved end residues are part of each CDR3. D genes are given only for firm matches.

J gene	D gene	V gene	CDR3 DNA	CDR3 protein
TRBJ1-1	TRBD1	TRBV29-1	TGCAGCGGGGCCTACAGGGGATTCACTGAAGCTTTCTTT	CSGAYRGFTEAFF
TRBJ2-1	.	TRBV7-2	TGTGCCAGCAGCTTAAGACACCGATACAATGAGCAGTTCTTC	CASSLRHRYNEQFF
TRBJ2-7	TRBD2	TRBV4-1	TGCGCCAGCAGCCAAAAACTAGCGGGAGAAACCTACGAGCAGTACTTC	CASSQKLAGETYEQYF
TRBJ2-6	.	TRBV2	TGTGCCAGCAGTGCAGGGGCTGGGGCCAACGTCCTGACTTTC	CASSAGAGANVLTF
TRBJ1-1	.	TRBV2	TGTGCCAGCAGCGACGAGTTTAACACTGAAGCTTTCTTT	CASSDEFNTEAFF
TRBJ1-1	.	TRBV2	TGTGCCAGTGGACACCCGGCCGGGGCTGAAGCTTTCTTT	CASGHPAGAEAFF
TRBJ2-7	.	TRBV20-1	TGCAGTGCTAGAGTTGGGGGACCGAGGACCGAGCAGTACTTC	CSARVGGPRTEQYF
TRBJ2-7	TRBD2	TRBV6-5	TGTGCCAGCAGTCCCCTCCAGCGGGAGCTTGAGCAGTACTTC	CASSPLQRELEQYF
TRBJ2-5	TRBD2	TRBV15	TGTGCCACCAGCAGAGATTTCCTAGCGGGATACGAGACCCAGTACTTC	CATSRDFLAGYETQYF
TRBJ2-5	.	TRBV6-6	TGTGCCAGCAGTATCCTGGAGGGGACCGCAGAGACCCAGTACTTC	CASSILEGTAETQYF
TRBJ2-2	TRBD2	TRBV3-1	TGTGCCAGCAGCCAAGAAGCGGGGCGGGCGAACACCGGGGAGCTGTTTTTT	CASSQEAGRANTGELFF
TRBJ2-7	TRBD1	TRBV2	TGTGCCAGCAGGTCCGGGACAGGCTCCTACGAGCAGTACTTC	CASRSGTGSYEQYF
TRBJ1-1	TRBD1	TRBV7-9	TGTGCCAGCAGCTTAAATCAGGGGGGGACTGAAGCTTTCTTT	CASSLNQGGTEAFF
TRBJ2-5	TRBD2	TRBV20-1	TGCAGTGCTACAGACCTAGCGGCGCCTCAAGAGACCCAGTACTTC	CSATDLAAPQETQYF
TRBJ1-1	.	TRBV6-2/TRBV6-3	TGTGCCAGCAGTTACTCTTCAGGGACGGGGAACACTGAAGCTTTCTTT	CASSYSSGTGNTEAFF
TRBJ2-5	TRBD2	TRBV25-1	TGTGCCAGCAGTAAGGCGGGAGCCATAGAGACCCAGTACTTC	CASSKAGAIETQYF
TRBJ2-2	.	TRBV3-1	TGTGCCAGCAGCCAGGGGGGGCCCGGGGAGCTGTTTTTT	CASSQGGPGELFF
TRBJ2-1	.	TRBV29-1	TGCAGCGCGCGTCATGGTGAGCAGTTCTTC	CSARHGEQFF